This note documents a single TCR beta chain sequence. The antigen is not known. This sample was taken from a study of T cell responses to AZD1222 COVID-19 vaccine. Study-wide results and limits: Close to half of spike-specific TCRs reportedly recognize unmutated variant regions. Spike-specific TCR depth and breadth grew after two AZD1222 doses.

The data were produced by immunoSEQ multiplex PCR, yet TCRdb's version contains in-frame clones alone and is incomplete. The table has about 49,000 clones, 79% seen once. CDR1 LNHDA and CDR2 SQIVND come from the germline V gene (reference sequence). CDR3 size: 14 residues. Trimming took 5 bases from V and 4 from J, leaving 12 bases between them. The genes are TRBV19 and TRBJ1-3; D perhaps matches TRBD1 (6 bases). This TCR came from an adult in good health. The sequenced sample was peripheral blood, obtained on day 0 of MenACWY control vaccination. CDR3 DNA: TGTGCCAGTAGTCGAGTGGGGGGCGGAAACACCATATATTTT. It specifies CASSRVGGGNTIYF.